These 5 T cell receptor beta chains share one sample of origin, sequenced in a study of post-analysis software for immune sequencing data. Study-level results: Four to six TRBV segments, including TRBV5-6, TRBV5-1 and TRBV20-1, were more frequent in patients than controls.

Researchers reported that TCR beta cDNA libraries carried unique molecular identifiers. MiXCR, run by TCRdb on the PCR reads, gives a single entry per CDR3 protein. The table shows more than 350,000 distinct CDR3 sequences, with 30% to 40% occurring only once. These TCRs' antigens remain unknown. The sample was blood. These receptors were obtained from a girl aged 2-10 years with multiple sclerosis.

The chain carries TRBV27 and TRBJ2-7, with 9 positions matching TRBD1. V shed 2 bases, J shed 4 bases, and the junction held 6 bases outside the gene matches. The CDR3 is 15 amino acids. Germline V gene data show CDR1 as MNHEY and CDR2 as SMNVEV (reference sequence). This CDR3 is CASSLQGTGFYEQYF. CDR3 sequence (DNA): TGTGCCAGCAGTTTACAAGGGACAGGGTTTTACGAGCAGTACTTC.

The chain recombines TRBV4-2 with TRBJ2-1; D perhaps matches TRBD1 (5 bases). Germline CDR1 is LGHNA and CDR2 is YNFKEQ. The CDR3 runs 16 residues. V gave up 1 base and J gave up 2 bases, with 12 bases separating them. Here the CDR3 DNA reads TGTGCCAGCAGCCAAGCTCAGGGCGAAGCCTACAATGAGCAGTTCTTC. Translation gives CASSQAQGEAYNEQFF.

The rearrangement joins TRBV2 to TRBJ2-1; perhaps TRBD1 as D (6 bases). The CDR3 sequence is 17 residues long. In germline, CDR1 is SNHLY, CDR2 FYNNEI. The V gene lost 0 bases and the J gene lost 5 bases, with 17 bases spanning the gap. The CDR3 sequence is CASSEADLQGWDNEQFF. For the CDR3, the DNA is TGTGCCAGCAGTGAAGCGGACCTACAGGGTTGGGACAATGAGCAGTTCTTC. Drawing the rest from reference TRBV2 and TRBJ2-1, the complete variable domain is EPEVTQTPSHQVTQMGQEVILRCVPISNHLYFYWYRQILGQKVEFLVSFYNNEISEKSEIFDDQFSVERPDGSNFTLKIRSTKLEDSAMYFCASSEADLQGWDNEQFFGPGTRLTVL.

The chain employs TRBV20-1 and TRBJ1-5, with TRBD1 identical over 8 bases. CDR1 is DFQATT, CDR2 SNEGSKA, per germline (reference sequence). The CDR3 spans 15 residues. J lost 4 bases, V lost 2 bases, and 7 bases had no gene match. The CDR3 sequence: CSARQGAPNNQPQHF. The DNA for the CDR3 is TGCAGTGCTAGACAGGGGGCCCCAAATAATCAGCCCCAGCATTTT.

This clonotype showed up just a few times. The chain combines TRBV2 with TRBJ1-1; no definite D call. Trimming shortened V by 8 bases and J by 3 bases, and 7 bases separated the two germline ends. The germline V gene has CDR1 SNHLY and CDR2 FYNNEI. The CDR3 is 11 amino acids. The CDR3 DNA reads as TGTGCCAGCGTGTTTGACACTGAAGCTTTCTTT. This gives the protein CASVFDTEAFF.